Following are 20 T cell receptor beta chains from one sample sequenced in a study of T cell repertoires in cytomegalovirus infection. TCRdb reprocessed the reads with MiXCR, giving one entry per CDR3 protein. The sample consists of more than 500,000 distinct CDR3 sequences, 15% to 20% of them appearing once. Input material: CD8+ T cells from PBMCs. These receptors were obtained from a human donor in good health (CMV status not recorded). Some clones in this sample may be carry-over from other donors' samples.

This clonotype came up many times. The chain employs TRBV7-2 and TRBJ1-5; D remains ambiguous. Trimming removed 2 bases at V and 5 bases at J, with 10 bases between. CDR3 length equals 14 residues. Germline V lookup: CDR1 SGHTA, CDR2 FQGNSA. In DNA, the CDR3 is TGTGCCAGCAGCTTACTTACGGAGGATCAGCCCCAGCATTTT. It specifies CASSLLTEDQPQHF.

V gene TRBV15 combines with J gene TRBJ1-4; no definite D call. The CDR3 is 13 amino acids. V lost 1 base, J lost 6 bases, and 6 bases lay in between. Germline V gene lookup returns CDR1 LNHNV and CDR2 YYDKDF (reference sequence). The CDR3 loop is CATSRAGDEKLFF. CDR3 nucleotides: TGTGCCACCAGCAGAGCTGGGGATGAAAAACTGTTTTTT.

Ten or more counts support this clonotype. The genes are TRBV19 and TRBJ1-1; D unclear. V was clipped by 1 base and J by 3 bases, with 12 bases between them. Per germline, CDR1 LNHDA and CDR2 SQIVND (reference sequence). The CDR3 is 15 amino acids. CDR3 nucleotide sequence: TGTGCCAGTAGTATAGGCGCAGGATTGGACACTGAAGCTTTCTTT. As protein: CASSIGAGLDTEAFF.

J is TRBJ2-1 and V is TRBV7-9, with TRBD1 matching over 10 bases. The CDR3 extends over 17 amino acids. Trimming at V came to 4 bases and at J to 10 bases, leaving 16 bases not matched to a gene. The germline V gene encodes CDR1 SEHNR and CDR2 FQNEAQ (reference sequence). Here the CDR3 DNA reads TGTGCCAGCAGCTCTCGCCCGGGACAGGGGCACCGGGGGGAGCAGTTCTTC. Amino acids: CASSSRPGQGHRGEQFF. Combining the CDR3 with reference TRBV7-9 and TRBJ2-1 gives the whole variable domain DTGVSQNPRHKITKRGQNVTFRCDPISEHNRLYWYRQTLGQGPEFLTYFQNEAQLEKSRLLSDRFSAERPKGSFSTLEIQRTEQGDSAMYLCASSSRPGQGHRGEQFFGPGTRLTVL.

V and J are TRBV15 and TRBJ2-1; 9 nucleotides match TRBD1. The V gene end was trimmed by 11 bases and the J gene end by 3 bases; junction bases not matched to a gene: 14. CDR3 length: 16 amino acids. Germline V gene lookup returns CDR1 LNHNV and CDR2 YYDKDF (reference sequence). DNA of the CDR3: TGTGCCGCGGGACAGGGCCCCTCTAACCTCTACAATGAGCAGTTCTTC. Translating gives CAAGQGPSNLYNEQFF.

This clonotype was seen many times. This chain connects TRBV7-3 to TRBJ1-1; the match to TRBD1 covers 7 bases. V shed 1 base and J 1 base; nucleotides not matched to a gene: 0. The CDR3 length is 14 residues. Germline V gene data show CDR1 as SGHTA and CDR2 as FQGTGA. The CDR3 spells CASSLRQGNTEAFF. The CDR3 coding sequence is TGTGCCAGCAGCTTAAGACAGGGGAACACTGAAGCTTTCTTT.

In the case of this clonotype: It may be a read error: a sequence one base away is much more abundant. The chain couples TRBV6-1 to TRBJ2-7; the D gene could be TRBD1 or TRBD2 (5 bases each). The CDR3 contains 15 residues. Germline-derived CDR1 and CDR2 are MNHNS and SASEGT. Here the CDR3 DNA reads TGTGCCAGAAGTGAAAACCAGGGAGTGATCTACGAGCAGTACTTC. Translating it yields CARSENQGVIYEQYF.

The sample holds a few counts of this clonotype. The chain joins TRBV13 to TRBJ2-1; D might be TRBD1 (5 bases). Looked up from germline, CDR1 is PRHDT and CDR2 is FYEKMQ (reference sequence). The V and J ends lost 4 bases and 6 bases respectively, with 7 bases between them. This CDR3 contains 12 residues. CDR3 sequence (DNA): TGTGCCAGCAGCTCACAGGTCAATGAGCAGTTCTTC. This gives the protein CASSSQVNEQFF. The full variable domain, in which reference TRBV13 and TRBJ2-1 provide the parts outside the CDR3, is AAGVIQSPRHLIKEKRETATLKCYPIPRHDTVYWYQQGPGQDPQFLISFYEKMQSDKGSIPDRFSAQQFSDYHSELNMSSLELGDSALYFCASSSQVNEQFFGPGTRLTVL.

In regard to this clonotype: This likely comes from a read error, as the CDR3 has no conserved phenylalanine or tryptophan at its end. This rearrangement joins TRBV2 to TRBJ2-7; maybe TRBD2 (5 bases). CDR3 size: 13 residues. Trimming shortened V by 5 bases and J by 0 bases, and 8 bases separated the two germline ends. Germline values: CDR1 SNHLY, CDR2 FYNNEI. CDR3 amino acids: CASSPSGSYEQYL. The CDR3 DNA follows: TGTGCCAGCAGTCCCAGCGGCTCCTACGAGCAGTACTTA.

This clonotype was seen at least ten times. The chain links TRBV6-1 to TRBJ2-7; the D gene is possibly TRBD1 (5 bases). The V and J ends lost 5 bases and 5 bases respectively, with 28 bases between them. The CDR3 is 18 amino acids. Germline V gives CDR1 MNHNS, CDR2 SASEGT. The CDR3 region is CASSSHPSLQGYGNEQYF. The CDR3 nucleotides read TGTGCCAGCAGTTCCCACCCAAGTCTCCAGGGCTATGGGAACGAGCAGTACTTC.

Many counts were recorded for this clonotype. V is TRBV28 and J is TRBJ1-3; 8 positions agree with TRBD1. The CDR3 length is 15 residues. Trimming at V came to 6 bases and at J to 4 bases, leaving 8 bases not matched to a gene. Germline CDR1 MDHEN, CDR2 SYDVKM. The CDR3 is CASRPGTGDGNTIYF. For the CDR3, the DNA is TGTGCCAGCAGGCCCGGGACAGGAGACGGAAACACCATATATTTT.

The table lists this clonotype with a few counts. This sequence joins TRBV6-5 and TRBJ2-7, with TRBD1 identical over 7 bases. Germline V gives CDR1 MNHEY, CDR2 SVGAGI. CDR3 length: 14 amino acids. J was trimmed by 5 bases and V by 0 bases; bases with no gene match: 4. CDR3 loop: CASSYSPGGNEQYF. The DNA for the CDR3 is TGTGCCAGCAGTTACTCCCCAGGGGGAAACGAGCAGTACTTC.

The sample holds many counts of this clonotype. The chain recombines TRBV7-8 with TRBJ2-2; D may be TRBD1 or TRBD2 (6 bases each). The CDR3 has 14 residues. V lost 1 base, J lost 7 bases, and 10 bases lay in between. CDR1 SGHVS and CDR2 FQNEAQ come from the germline V gene. The CDR3 region is CASSLGGAGGELFF. The CDR3 nucleotides are TGTGCCAGCAGCTTAGGGGGGGCAGGCGGGGAGCTGTTTTTT.

This clonotype was counted ten times or more. This chain links TRBV7-3 with TRBJ2-7; D is possibly TRBD2 (5 bases). Germline CDR1 and CDR2: SGHTA and FQGTGA. This CDR3 has 12 residues. V dropped 6 bases and J dropped 7 bases, with 13 bases sitting between them. CDR3 amino acids: CASRFSTGEQYF. CDR3 nucleotide sequence: TGTGCCAGCAGGTTTTCCACGGGGGAGCAGTACTTC.

The genes are TRBV5-1 and TRBJ1-1, with TRBD1 as a possible D gene (6 bases). V was clipped by 4 bases and J by 2 bases, with 15 bases between them. The CDR3 loop spans 15 amino acids. Per germline, CDR1 SGHRS and CDR2 YFSETQ. The CDR3 DNA reads as TGCGCCAGCAGCGGATTACAGGGCCCCAACACTGAAGCTTTCTTT. Translated: CASSGLQGPNTEAFF. The whole variable domain, filled in from reference TRBV5-1 and TRBJ1-1, reads KAGVTQTPRYLIKTRGQQVTLSCSPISGHRSVSWYQQTPGQGLQFLFEYFSETQRNKGNFPGRFSGRQFSNSRSEMNVSTLELGDSALYLCASSGLQGPNTEAFFGQGTRLTVV.

This clonotype occurred many times. V usage is TRBV28 and J usage is TRBJ1-2; no clear D. Germline V gives CDR1 MDHEN, CDR2 SYDVKM. The CDR3 loop spans 16 amino acids. The germline V and J ends were trimmed by 3 bases and 8 bases, with 22 bases remaining between them. This chain's CDR3 is CASSLPPLGRAVGYTF. In DNA form, the CDR3 reads TGTGCCAGCAGTTTGCCCCCCCTCGGGAGAGCCGTGGGCTACACCTTC.

The chain joins TRBV4-2 to TRBJ1-6, with D unclear. The CDR3 sequence is 14 residues long. V was trimmed by 0 bases and J by 11 bases, leaving 11 bases between them. The germline V gene has CDR1 LGHNA and CDR2 YNFKEQ. CDR3 coding DNA: TGTGCCAGCAGCCAAGATATGGGCGGGACACCCCTCCACTTT. This encodes CASSQDMGGTPLHF.

The V call is TRBV7-1, the J call TRBJ1-2, with D maybe TRBD1 (6 bases). TRBV7-1 is treated as an ORF (open reading frame) with a function not yet certain. The CDR3 runs to 14 residues. V gave up 5 bases and J gave up 5 bases, with 15 bases separating them. Written as DNA, the CDR3 is TGTGCCAGCAGCCAAGGGGGACCAGTATATGGCTACACCTTC. This codes for CASSQGGPVYGYTF.

Regarding this clonotype: A much larger clone lies a single base off, so this may be a read error. Since no conserved phenylalanine or tryptophan closes the CDR3, a read error is the likely cause. The chain couples TRBV6-5 to TRBJ2-7, with D possibly matching TRBD2 (5 bases). The CDR3 has 14 amino acids. Deletions cut 0 bases from V and 3 bases from J, with 9 bases between. Germline-derived CDR1 and CDR2 are MNHEY and SVGAGI. CDR3 DNA sequence: TGTGCCAGCAGTTACTCAGGACTTAACTACGAGCAGTACTTA. The encoded protein is CASSYSGLNYEQYL.

This clonotype was seen only a few times. This rearrangement joins TRBV6-2 or TRBV6-3 to TRBJ2-5; 9 nucleotides match TRBD2. This CDR3 contains 15 residues. Germline-derived CDR1 and CDR2 are MNHEY and SVGEGT. With 7 bases clipped from V and 5 bases from J, the junction kept 11 bases outside the gene matches. The CDR3 loop reads CASTQESGRKETQYF. The CDR3 coding sequence is TGTGCCAGCACTCAAGAGAGCGGGAGGAAGGAGACCCAGTACTTC.